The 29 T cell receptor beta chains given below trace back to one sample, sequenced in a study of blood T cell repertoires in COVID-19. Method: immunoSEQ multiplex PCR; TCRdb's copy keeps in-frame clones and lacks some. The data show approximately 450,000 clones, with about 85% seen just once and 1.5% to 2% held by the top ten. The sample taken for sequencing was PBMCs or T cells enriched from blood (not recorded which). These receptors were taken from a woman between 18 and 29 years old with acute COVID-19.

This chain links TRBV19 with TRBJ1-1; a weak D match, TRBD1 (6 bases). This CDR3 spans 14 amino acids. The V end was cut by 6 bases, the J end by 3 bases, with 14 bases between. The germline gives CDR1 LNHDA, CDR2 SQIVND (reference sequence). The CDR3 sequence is CASRQGWRDTEAFF. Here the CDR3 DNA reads TGTGCCAGTAGACAGGGCTGGCGGGACACTGAAGCTTTCTTT. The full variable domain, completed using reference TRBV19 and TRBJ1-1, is DGGITQSPKYLFRKEGQNVTLSCEQNLNHDAMYWYRQDPGQGLRLIYYSQIVNDFQKGDIAEGYSVSREKKESFPLTVTSAQKNPTAFYLCASRQGWRDTEAFFGQGTRLTVV.

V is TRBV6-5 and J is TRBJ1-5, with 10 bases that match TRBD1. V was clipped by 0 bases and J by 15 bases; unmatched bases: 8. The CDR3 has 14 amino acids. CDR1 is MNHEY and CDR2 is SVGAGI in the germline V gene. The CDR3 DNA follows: TGTGCCAGCAGTTACTCGACAGGGGGCGATGTCTTGCATTTT. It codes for CASSYSTGGDVLHF.

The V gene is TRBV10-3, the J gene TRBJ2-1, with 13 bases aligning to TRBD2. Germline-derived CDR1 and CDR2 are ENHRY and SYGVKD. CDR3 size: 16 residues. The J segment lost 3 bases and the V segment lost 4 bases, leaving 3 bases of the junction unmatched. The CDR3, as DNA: TGTGCCATCAGTGGGACTAGCGGGGGATTCTACAATGAGCAGTTCTTC. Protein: CAISGTSGGFYNEQFF.

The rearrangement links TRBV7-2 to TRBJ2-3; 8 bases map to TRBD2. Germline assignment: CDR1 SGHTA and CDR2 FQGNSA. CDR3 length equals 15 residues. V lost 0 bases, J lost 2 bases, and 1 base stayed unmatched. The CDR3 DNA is TGTGCCAGCAGCTTAGCTAGCGGGGTCACAGATACGCAGTATTTT. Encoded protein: CASSLASGVTDTQYF.

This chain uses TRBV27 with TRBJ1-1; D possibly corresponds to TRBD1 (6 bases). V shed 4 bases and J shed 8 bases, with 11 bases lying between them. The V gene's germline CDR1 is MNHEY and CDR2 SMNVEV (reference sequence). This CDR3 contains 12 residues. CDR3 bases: TGTGCCAGCAGTTCACGGGGGGCAGAAGCTTTCTTT. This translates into CASSSRGAEAFF.

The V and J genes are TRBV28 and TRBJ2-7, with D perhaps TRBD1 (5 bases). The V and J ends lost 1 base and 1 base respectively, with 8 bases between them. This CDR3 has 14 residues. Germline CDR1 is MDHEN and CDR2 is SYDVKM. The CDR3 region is CASSLFQGSYEQYF. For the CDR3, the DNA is TGTGCCAGCAGTTTATTCCAGGGATCCTACGAGCAGTACTTC.

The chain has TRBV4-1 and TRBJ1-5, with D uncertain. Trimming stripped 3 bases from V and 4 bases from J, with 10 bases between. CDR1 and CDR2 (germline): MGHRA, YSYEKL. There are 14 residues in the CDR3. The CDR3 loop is CASSHAGRNQPQHF. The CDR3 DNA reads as TGCGCCAGCAGCCATGCAGGTCGGAATCAGCCCCAGCATTTT.

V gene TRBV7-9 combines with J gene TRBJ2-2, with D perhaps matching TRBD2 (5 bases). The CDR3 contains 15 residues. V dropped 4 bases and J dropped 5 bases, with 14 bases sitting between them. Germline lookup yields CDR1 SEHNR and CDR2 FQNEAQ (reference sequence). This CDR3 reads CASSSWTGVTGELFF. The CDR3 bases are TGTGCCAGCAGCTCATGGACCGGGGTAACCGGGGAGCTGTTTTTT. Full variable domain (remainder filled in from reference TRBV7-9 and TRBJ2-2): DTGVSQNPRHKITKRGQNVTFRCDPISEHNRLYWYRQTLGQGPEFLTYFQNEAQLEKSRLLSDRFSAERPKGSFSTLEIQRTEQGDSAMYLCASSSWTGVTGELFFGEGSRLTVL.

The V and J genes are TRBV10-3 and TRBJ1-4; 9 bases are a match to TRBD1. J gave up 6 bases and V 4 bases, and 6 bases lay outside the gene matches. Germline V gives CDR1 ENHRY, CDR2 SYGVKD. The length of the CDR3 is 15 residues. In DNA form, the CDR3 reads TGTGCCATCAGTGGGACAGGGGCAGGGTATGAAAAACTGTTTTTT. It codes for CAISGTGAGYEKLFF.

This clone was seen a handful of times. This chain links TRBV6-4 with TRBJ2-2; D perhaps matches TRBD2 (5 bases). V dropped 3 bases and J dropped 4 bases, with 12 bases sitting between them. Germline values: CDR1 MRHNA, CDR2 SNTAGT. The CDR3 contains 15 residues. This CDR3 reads CASSDGLAGTGELFF. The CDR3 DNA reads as TGTGCCAGCAGTGATGGGCTAGCTGGCACCGGGGAGCTGTTTTTT.

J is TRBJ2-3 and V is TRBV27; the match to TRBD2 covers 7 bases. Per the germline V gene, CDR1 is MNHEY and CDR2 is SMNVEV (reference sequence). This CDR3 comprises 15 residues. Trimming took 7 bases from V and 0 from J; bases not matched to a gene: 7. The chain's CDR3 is CASKPQRGSTDTQYF. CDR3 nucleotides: TGTGCCAGCAAACCTCAGCGGGGAAGCACAGATACGCAGTATTTT.

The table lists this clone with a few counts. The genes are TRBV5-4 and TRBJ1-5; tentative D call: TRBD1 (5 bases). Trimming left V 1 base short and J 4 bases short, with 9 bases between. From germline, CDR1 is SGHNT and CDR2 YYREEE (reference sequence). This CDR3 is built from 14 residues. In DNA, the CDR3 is TGTGCCAGCAGCTTGTTAGGGGTGAATCAGCCCCAGCATTTT. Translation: CASSLLGVNQPQHF. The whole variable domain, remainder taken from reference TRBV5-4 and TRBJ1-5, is ETGVTQSPTHLIKTRGQQVTLRCSSQSGHNTVSWYQQALGQGPQFIFQYYREEENGRGNFPPRFSGLQFPNYSSELNVNALELDDSALYLCASSLLGVNQPQHFGDGTRLSIL.

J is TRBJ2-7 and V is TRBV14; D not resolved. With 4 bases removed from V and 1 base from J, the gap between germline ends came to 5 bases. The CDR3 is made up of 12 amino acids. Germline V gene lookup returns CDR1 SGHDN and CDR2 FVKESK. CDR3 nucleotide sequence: TGTGCCAGCAGCCCCAAATCCTACGAGCAGTACTTC. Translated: CASSPKSYEQYF.

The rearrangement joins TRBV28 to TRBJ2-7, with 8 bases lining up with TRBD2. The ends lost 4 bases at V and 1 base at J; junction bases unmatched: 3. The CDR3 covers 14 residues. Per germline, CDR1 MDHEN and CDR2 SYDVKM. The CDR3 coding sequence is TGTGCCAGCAGTTGGGCGGGAGGTTCCTACGAGCAGTACTTC. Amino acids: CASSWAGGSYEQYF.

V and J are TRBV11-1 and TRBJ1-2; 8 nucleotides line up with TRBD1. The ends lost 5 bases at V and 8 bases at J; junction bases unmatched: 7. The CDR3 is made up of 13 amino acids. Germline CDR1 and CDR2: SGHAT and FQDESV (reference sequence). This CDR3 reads CASSAARGLGYTF. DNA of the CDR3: TGTGCCAGCAGCGCCGCCAGGGGGCTAGGCTACACCTTC.

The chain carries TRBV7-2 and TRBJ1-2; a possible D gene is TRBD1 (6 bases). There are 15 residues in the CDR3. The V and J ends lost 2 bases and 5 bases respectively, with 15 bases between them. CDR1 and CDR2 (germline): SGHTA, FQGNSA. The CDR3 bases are TGTGCCAGCAGCTTAATGGGCAGGGACATTTATGGCTACACCTTC. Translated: CASSLMGRDIYGYTF.

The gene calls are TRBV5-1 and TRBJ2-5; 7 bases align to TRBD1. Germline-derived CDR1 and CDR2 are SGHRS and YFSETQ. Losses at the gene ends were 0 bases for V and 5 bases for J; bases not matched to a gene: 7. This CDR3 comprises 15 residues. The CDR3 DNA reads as TGCGCCAGCAGCTTGGAAGGGGGCGCTTGGGAGACCCAGTACTTC. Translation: CASSLEGGAWETQYF.

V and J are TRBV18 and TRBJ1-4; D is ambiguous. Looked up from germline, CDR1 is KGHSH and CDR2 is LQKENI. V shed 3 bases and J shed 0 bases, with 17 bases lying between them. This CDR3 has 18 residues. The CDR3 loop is CASSPSTSRQATNEKLFF. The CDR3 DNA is TGTGCCAGCTCACCGAGCACATCTCGACAAGCAACTAATGAAAAACTGTTTTTT.

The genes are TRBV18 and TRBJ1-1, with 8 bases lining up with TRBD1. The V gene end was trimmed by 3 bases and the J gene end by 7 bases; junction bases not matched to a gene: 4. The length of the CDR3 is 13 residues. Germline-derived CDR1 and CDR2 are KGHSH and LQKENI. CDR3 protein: CASSPDRANEAFF. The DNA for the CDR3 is TGTGCCAGCTCACCGGACAGGGCGAATGAAGCTTTCTTT.

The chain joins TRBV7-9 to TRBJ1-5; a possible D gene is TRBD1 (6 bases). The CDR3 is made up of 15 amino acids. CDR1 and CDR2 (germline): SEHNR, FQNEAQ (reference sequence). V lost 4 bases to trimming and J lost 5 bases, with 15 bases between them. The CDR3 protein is CASSSTGSLDQPQHF. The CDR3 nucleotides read TGTGCCAGCAGCTCCACAGGGAGTCTTGATCAGCCCCAGCATTTT.

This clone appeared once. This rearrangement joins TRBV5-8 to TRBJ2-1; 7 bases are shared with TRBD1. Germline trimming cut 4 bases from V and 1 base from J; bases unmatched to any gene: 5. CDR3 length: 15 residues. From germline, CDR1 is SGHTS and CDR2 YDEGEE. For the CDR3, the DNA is TGTGCCAGCAGCCCAGGACAGGTTTCCTACAATGAGCAGTTCTTC. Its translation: CASSPGQVSYNEQFF.

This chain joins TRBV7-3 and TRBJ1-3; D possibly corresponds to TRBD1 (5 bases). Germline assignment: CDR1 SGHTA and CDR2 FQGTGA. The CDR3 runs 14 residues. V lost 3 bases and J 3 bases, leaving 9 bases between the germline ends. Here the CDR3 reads CASSLGGDGNTIYF. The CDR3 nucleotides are TGTGCCAGCAGCTTGGGGGGAGATGGAAACACCATATATTTT.

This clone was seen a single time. The CDR3 nucleotides are TGTGCCACCAGTGATACTAGCGGAGGGATCTACGAGCAGTACTTC. Its protein product is CATSDTSGGIYEQYF. The chain links TRBV24-1 to TRBJ2-7; 8 bases are a match to TRBD2. CDR1 and CDR2 from the germline V gene are KGHDR and SFDVKD. The J segment lost 3 bases and the V segment lost 3 bases, leaving 6 bases of the junction unmatched. CDR3 size: 15 residues.

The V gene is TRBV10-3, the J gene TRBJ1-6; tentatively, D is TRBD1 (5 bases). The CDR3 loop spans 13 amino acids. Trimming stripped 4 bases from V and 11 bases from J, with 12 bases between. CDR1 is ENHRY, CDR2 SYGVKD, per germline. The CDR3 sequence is CAISGMTETPLHF. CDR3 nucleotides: TGTGCCATCAGTGGGATGACAGAAACACCCCTCCACTTT.

The CDR3 spells CSVDRLQGFDYGYTF. The CDR3 DNA sequence: TGCAGCGTTGACCGCTTACAGGGTTTTGACTATGGCTACACCTTC. The genes are TRBV29-1 and TRBJ1-2; D may be TRBD1 (6 bases). V lost 3 bases, J lost 3 bases, and 17 bases lay in between. The CDR3 consists of 15 residues. Germline CDR1 is SQVTM and CDR2 is ANQGSEA.

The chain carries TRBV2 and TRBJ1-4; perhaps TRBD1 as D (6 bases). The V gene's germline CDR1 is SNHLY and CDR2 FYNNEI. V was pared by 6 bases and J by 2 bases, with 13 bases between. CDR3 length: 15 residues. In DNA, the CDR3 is TGTGCCAGCAGCGCCCGTGGACAGACTAATGAAAAACTGTTTTTT. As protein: CASSARGQTNEKLFF.

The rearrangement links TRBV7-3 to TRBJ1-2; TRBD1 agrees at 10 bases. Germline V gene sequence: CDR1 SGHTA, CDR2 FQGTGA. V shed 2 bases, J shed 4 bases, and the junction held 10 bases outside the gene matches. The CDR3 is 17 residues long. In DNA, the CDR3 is TGTGCCAGCAGCTTAGCTCTGGACAGGGGGATAATCTATGGCTACACCTTC. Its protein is CASSLALDRGIIYGYTF.

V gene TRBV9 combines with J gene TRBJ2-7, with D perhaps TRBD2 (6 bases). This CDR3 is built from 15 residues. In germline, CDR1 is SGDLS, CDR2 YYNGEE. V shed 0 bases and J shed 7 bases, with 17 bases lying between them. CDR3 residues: CASSVASSEVGEQYF. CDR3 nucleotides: TGTGCCAGCAGCGTAGCTTCTAGCGAAGTGGGGGAGCAGTACTTC.

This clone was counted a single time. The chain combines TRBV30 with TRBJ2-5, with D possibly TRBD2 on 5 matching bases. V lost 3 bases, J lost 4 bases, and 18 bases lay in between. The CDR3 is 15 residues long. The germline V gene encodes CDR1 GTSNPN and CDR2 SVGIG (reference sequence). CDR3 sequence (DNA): TGTGCCTGGAGCGGCAAGGGCACTGGGAGAGAGACCCAGTACTTC. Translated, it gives CAWSGKGTGRETQYF.